This TCR beta chain was documented in a study of blood T cell repertoires in COVID-19. Study background: The study drew acute and convalescent COVID-19 samples from the United States, Italy and Spain. Sources were T cells, B-cell-depleted T cells, or PBMCs; the material itself was cDNA or gDNA.

This clone has a handful of counts. Germline lookup yields CDR1 SNHLY and CDR2 FYNNEI. This CDR3 region has 16 residues. V lost 6 bases to trimming and J lost 0 bases, with 14 bases between them. This table comes from immunoSEQ multiplex PCR, and its TCRdb copy is limited to in-frame clones, with some not included. The sample includes about 130,000 clones, roughly 80% seen only once; the top ten take less than 6.5%. The chain joins TRBV2 to TRBJ2-2, with D maybe TRBD1 (6 bases). The sequence was collected from a man in his fifties or sixties with acute or convalescent COVID-19. Sequenced: peripheral blood. Here the CDR3 DNA reads TGTGCCAGCAGCATACAGGGAACCGCGAACACCGGGGAGCTGTTTTTT. Protein: CASSIQGTANTGELFF.